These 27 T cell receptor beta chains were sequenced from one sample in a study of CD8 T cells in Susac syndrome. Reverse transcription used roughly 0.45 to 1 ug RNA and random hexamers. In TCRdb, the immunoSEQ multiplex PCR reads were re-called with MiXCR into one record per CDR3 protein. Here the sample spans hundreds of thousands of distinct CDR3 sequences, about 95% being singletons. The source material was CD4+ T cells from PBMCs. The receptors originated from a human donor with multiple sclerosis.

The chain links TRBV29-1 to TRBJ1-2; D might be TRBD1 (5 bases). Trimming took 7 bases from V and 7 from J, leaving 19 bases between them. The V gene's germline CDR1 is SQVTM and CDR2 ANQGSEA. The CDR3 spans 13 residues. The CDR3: CSALRSGAGGYTF. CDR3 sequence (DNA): TGCAGCGCATTGCGTAGTGGGGCGGGTGGCTACACCTTC.

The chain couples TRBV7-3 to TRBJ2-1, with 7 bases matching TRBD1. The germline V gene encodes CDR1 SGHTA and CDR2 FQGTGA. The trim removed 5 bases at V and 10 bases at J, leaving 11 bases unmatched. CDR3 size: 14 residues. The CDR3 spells CASSPEGQYPEQFF. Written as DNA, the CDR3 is TGTGCCAGCAGCCCAGAGGGACAGTACCCCGAGCAGTTCTTC.

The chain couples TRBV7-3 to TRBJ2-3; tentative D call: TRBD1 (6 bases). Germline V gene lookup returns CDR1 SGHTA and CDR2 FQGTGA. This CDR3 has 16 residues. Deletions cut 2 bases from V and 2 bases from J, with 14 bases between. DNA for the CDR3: TGTGCCAGCAGCTTATTTGGGGGCGCGAACACAGATACGCAGTATTTT. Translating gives CASSLFGGANTDTQYF.

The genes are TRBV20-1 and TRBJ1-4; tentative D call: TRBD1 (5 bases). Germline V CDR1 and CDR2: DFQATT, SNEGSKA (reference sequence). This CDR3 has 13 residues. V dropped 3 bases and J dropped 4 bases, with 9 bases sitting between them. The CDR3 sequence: CSASSTDNEKLFF. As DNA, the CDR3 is TGCAGTGCTAGTTCGACAGATAATGAAAAACTGTTTTTT.

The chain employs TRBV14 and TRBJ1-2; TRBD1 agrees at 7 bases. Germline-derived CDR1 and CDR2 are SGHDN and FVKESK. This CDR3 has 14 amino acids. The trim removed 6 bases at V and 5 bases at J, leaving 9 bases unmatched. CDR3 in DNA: TGTGCCAGCAGATCCCGGGACAGCGGTTATGGCTACACCTTC. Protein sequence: CASRSRDSGYGYTF.

Here the CDR3 reads CSVGEGGTEAFF. The CDR3 bases are TGCAGCGTTGGAGAGGGAGGGACTGAAGCTTTCTTT. The chain carries TRBV29-1 and TRBJ1-1; D remains unclear. V was cut by 4 bases and J by 5 bases, with 11 bases left in between. Germline V gives CDR1 SQVTM, CDR2 ANQGSEA. The CDR3 spans 12 residues.

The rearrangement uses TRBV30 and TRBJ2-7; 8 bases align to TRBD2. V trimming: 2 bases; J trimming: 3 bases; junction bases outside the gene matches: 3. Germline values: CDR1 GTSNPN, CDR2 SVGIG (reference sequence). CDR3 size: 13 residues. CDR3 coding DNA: TGTGCCTGGAGTTCCGGGACTAGCTACGAGCAGTACTTC. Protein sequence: CAWSSGTSYEQYF.

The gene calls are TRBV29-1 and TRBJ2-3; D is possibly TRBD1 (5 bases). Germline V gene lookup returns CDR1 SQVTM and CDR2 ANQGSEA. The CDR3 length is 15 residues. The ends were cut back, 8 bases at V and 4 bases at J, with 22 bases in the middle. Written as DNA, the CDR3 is TGCAGCATTTCGCGGACACCCAAAGGAGCAGATACGCAGTATTTT. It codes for CSISRTPKGADTQYF.

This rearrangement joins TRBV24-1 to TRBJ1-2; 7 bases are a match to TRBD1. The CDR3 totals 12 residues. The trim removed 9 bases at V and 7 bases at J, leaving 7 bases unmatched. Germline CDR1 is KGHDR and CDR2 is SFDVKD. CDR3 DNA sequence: TGTGCCACCCGAGGGGGCGCGGGTGGCTACACCTTC. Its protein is CATRGGAGGYTF.

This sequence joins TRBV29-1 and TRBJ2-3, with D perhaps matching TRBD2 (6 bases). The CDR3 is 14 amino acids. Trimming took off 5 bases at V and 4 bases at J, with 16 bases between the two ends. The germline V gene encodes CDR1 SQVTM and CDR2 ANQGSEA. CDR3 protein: CSVPGVSGADTQYF. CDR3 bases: TGCAGCGTTCCGGGGGTTTCGGGAGCAGATACGCAGTATTTT.

The CDR3: CASTWGQNTEAFF. The CDR3 DNA sequence: TGCGCCAGCACGTGGGGGCAGAACACTGAAGCTTTCTTT. The chain is built from TRBV5-1 and TRBJ1-1; TRBD1 is a possible D gene (6 bases). The CDR3 has 13 residues. V was clipped by 6 bases and J by 1 base, with 10 bases between them. Germline-derived CDR1 and CDR2 are SGHRS and YFSETQ.

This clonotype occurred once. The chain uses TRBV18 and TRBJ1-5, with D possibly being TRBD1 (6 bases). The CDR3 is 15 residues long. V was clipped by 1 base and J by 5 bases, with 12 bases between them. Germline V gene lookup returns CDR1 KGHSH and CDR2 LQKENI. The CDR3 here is CASSPQGGSDQPQHF. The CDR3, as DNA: TGTGCCAGCTCACCACAGGGGGGATCGGATCAGCCCCAGCATTTT.

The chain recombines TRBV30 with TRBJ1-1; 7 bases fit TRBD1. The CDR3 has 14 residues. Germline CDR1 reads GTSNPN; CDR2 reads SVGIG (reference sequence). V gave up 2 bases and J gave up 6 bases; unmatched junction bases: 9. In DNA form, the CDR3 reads TGTGCCTGGAGTCGACAGGGAAGCGGCGCTGAAGCTTTCTTT. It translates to CAWSRQGSGAEAFF. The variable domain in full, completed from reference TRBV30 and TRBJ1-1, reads SQTIHQWPATLVQPVGSPLSLECTVEGTSNPNLYWYRQAAGRGLQLLFYSVGIGQISSEVPQNLSASRPQDRQFILSSKKLLLSDSGFYLCAWSRQGSGAEAFFGQGTRLTVV.

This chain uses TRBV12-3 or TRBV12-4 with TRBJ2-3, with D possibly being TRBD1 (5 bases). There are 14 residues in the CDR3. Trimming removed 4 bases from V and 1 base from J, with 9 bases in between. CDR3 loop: CASSSQGGTDTQYF. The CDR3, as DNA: TGTGCCAGCAGTTCCCAGGGTGGCACAGATACGCAGTATTTT.

The CDR3: CSAHDPSYEQYF. The CDR3 coding sequence is TGCAGCGCTCACGATCCCTCCTACGAGCAGTACTTC. The chain is built from TRBV29-1 and TRBJ2-7; the D is unclear. The CDR3 has 12 amino acids. Trimming cost V 7 bases and J 0 bases, with 10 bases left between them. The germline V gene encodes CDR1 SQVTM and CDR2 ANQGSEA.

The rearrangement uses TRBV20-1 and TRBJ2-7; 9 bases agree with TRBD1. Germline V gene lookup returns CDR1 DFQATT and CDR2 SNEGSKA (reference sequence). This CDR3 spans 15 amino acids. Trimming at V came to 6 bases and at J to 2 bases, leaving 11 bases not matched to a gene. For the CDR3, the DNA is TGCAGTGCCGAGAGCCTCCGGGACAGGGCCTACGAGCAGTACTTC. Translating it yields CSAESLRDRAYEQYF.

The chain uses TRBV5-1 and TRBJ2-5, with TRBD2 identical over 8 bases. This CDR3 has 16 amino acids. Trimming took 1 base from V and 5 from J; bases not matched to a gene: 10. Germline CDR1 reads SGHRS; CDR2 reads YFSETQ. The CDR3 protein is CASSLQSTSGGETQYF. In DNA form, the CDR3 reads TGCGCCAGCAGCTTGCAAAGTACTAGCGGAGGGGAGACCCAGTACTTC. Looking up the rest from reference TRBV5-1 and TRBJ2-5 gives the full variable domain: KAGVTQTPRYLIKTRGQQVTLSCSPISGHRSVSWYQQTPGQGLQFLFEYFSETQRNKGNFPGRFSGRQFSNSRSEMNVSTLELGDSALYLCASSLQSTSGGETQYFGPGTRLLVL.

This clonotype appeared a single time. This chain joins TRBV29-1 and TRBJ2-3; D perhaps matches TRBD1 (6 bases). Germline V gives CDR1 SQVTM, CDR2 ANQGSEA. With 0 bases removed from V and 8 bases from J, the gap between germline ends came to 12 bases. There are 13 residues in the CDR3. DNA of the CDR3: TGCAGCGTTGAAGAGGGGGCTACGGGTACGCAGTATTTT. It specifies CSVEEGATGTQYF.

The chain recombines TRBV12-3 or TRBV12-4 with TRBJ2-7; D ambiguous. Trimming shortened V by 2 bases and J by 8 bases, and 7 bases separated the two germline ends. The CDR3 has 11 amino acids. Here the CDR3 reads CASSLSGQQYF. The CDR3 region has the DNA TGTGCCAGCAGTTTATCGGGTCAGCAGTACTTC.

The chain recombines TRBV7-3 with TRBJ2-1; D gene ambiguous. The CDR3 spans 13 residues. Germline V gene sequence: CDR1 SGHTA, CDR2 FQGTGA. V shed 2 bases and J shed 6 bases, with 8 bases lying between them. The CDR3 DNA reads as TGTGCCAGCAGCTTACCCACCAGCAATGAGCAGTTCTTC. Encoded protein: CASSLPTSNEQFF.

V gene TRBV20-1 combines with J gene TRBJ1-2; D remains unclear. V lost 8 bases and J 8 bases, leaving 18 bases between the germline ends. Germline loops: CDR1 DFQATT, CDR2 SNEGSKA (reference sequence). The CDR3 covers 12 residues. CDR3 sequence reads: CSLSGERQGYTF. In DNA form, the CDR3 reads TGCAGTCTAAGCGGGGAAAGGCAAGGCTACACCTTC.

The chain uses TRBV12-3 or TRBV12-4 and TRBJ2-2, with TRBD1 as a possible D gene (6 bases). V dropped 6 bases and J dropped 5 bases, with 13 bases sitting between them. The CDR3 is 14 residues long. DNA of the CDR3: TGTGCCAGCAGCTCGGTTAGGGGGACCGGGGAGCTGTTTTTT. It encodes CASSSVRGTGELFF.

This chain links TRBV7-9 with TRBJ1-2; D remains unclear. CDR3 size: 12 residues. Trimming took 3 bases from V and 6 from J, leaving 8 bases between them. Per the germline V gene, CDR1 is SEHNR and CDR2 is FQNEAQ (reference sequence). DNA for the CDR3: TGTGCCAGCAGCTTGGCGCAGCATGGCTACACCTTC. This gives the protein CASSLAQHGYTF.

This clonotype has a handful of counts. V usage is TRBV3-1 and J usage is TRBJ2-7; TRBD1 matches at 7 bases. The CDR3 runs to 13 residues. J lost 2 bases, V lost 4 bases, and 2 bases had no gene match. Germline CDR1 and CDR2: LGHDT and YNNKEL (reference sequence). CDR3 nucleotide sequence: TGTGCCAGCAGCCCCGGGACAGCCTACGAGCAGTACGTC. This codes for CASSPGTAYEQYV.

CDR3: CSARDPGNEQFF. Here the CDR3 DNA reads TGCAGTGCTAGAGATCCGGGTAATGAGCAGTTCTTC. J is TRBJ2-1 and V is TRBV20-1; no clear D gene. Germline CDR1 DFQATT, CDR2 SNEGSKA (reference sequence). Trimming shortened V by 0 bases and J by 7 bases, and 7 bases separated the two germline ends. The CDR3 is 12 residues long.

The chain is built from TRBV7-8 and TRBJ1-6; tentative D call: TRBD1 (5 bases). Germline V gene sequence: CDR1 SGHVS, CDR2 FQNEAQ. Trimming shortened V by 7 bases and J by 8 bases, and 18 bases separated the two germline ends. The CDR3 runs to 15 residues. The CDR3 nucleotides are TGTGCCAGCACTCCCCGCGGGAGCAGGGATTCACCCCTCCACTTT. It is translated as CASTPRGSRDSPLHF.

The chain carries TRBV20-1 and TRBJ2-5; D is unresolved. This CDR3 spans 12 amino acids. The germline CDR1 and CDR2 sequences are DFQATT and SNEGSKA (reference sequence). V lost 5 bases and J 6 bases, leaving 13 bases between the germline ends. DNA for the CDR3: TGCAGTGCTCCGGAATTAGGGCAGACCCAGTACTTC. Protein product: CSAPELGQTQYF.